This TCR beta chain was identified in a study of Graves' ophthalmopathy and Graves' hyperthyroidism. Study-level points and caveats: Most clonotypes expanded in thyroid above 0.001 frequency were present in blood too. Ophthalmopathy cases were distinguished from stable hyperthyroidism by a 13-signature model, reaching around 88% sensitivity and about 80% specificity.

This CDR3 is built from 15 residues. With 3 bases removed from V and 0 bases from J, the gap between germline ends came to 12 bases. The V gene's germline CDR1 is LGHNA and CDR2 YNFKEQ. This clonotype appeared many times. The antigen remains undetermined. Other autoimmune diseases, uncontrolled infections, pregnancy or lactation excluded patients from enrollment. The study amplified TCR beta CDR3 regions using RNA transcripts. The first-round RT-PCR employed HTBI primers together with the Qiagen OneStep RT-PCR kit. A multiplex PCR was then performed as the second round. MiXCR was run by TCRdb on the multiplex PCR reads, yielding one entry per CDR3 protein. The data show 360,000 or so distinct CDR3 sequences, around 17% seen once.

This rearrangement joins TRBV4-2 to TRBJ2-7; D possibly corresponds to TRBD1 (6 bases). Input material: peripheral blood. The sequence was obtained from a woman between 18 and 30 years old with Graves' ophthalmopathy. The CDR3 bases are TGTGCCAGCAGCCAGGGGACACTCAGCTCCTACGAGCAGTACTTC. It translates to CASSQGTLSSYEQYF.